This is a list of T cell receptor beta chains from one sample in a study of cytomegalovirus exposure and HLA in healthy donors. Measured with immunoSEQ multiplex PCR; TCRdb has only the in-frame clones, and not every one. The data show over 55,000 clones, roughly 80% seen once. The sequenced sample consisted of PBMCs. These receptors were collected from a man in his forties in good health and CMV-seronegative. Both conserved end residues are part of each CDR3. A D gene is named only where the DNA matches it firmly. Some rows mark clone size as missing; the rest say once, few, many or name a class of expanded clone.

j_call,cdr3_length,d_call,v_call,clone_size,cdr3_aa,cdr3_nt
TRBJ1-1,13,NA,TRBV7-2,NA,CASSSFTGFEAFF,TGTGCCAGCAGCTCATTTACCGGGTTTGAAGCTTTCTTT
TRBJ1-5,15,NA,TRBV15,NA,CATSRDRGGGQPQHF,TGTGCCACCAGCAGAGATCGTGGAGGAGGGCAGCCCCAGCATTTT
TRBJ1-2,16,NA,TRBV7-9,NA,CASSLGRQGLDYGYTF,TGTGCCAGCAGCTTAGGAAGGCAGGGGTTGGACTATGGCTACACCTTC
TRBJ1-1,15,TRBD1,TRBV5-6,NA,CASSLAAGGETEAFF,TGTGCCAGCAGCTTGGCGGCAGGGGGAGAGACTGAAGCTTTCTTT
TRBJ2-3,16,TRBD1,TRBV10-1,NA,CASSESSTGGTDTQYF,TGCGCCAGCAGTGAGTCATCCACAGGGGGCACAGATACGCAGTATTTT
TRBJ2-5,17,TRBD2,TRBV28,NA,CASSLGTGTRLGETQYF,TGTGCCAGCAGTCTCGGTACCGGGACTAGATTAGGAGAGACCCAGTACTTC
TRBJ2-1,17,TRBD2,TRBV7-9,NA,CASSPMGLAVPGDEQFF,TGTGCCAGCAGCCCAATGGGACTAGCGGTACCCGGGGATGAGCAGTTCTTC
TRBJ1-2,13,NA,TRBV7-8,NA,CASSPRTSYGYTF,TGTGCCAGCAGCCCACGGACAAGCTATGGCTACACCTTC
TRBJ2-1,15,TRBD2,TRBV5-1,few,CASSLGGLASNEQFF,TGCGCCAGCAGCTTGGGAGGACTAGCGAGCAATGAGCAGTTCTTC
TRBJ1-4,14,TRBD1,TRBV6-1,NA,CASRETGGFEKLFF,TGTGCCAGCAGGGAGACAGGGGGCTTTGAAAAACTGTTTTTT
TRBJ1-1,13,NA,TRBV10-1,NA,CASSQGGMGEAFF,TGCGCCAGCAGTCAAGGCGGAATGGGTGAAGCTTTCTTT
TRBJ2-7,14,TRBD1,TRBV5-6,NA,CASVRGQGRGEQYF,TGTGCCAGCGTACGGGGACAGGGTAGAGGGGAGCAGTACTTC
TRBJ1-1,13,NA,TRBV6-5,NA,CASSNGGATEAFF,TGTGCCAGCAGCAACGGGGGGGCCACTGAAGCTTTCTTT
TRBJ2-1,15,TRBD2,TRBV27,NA,CASRRTSFISNEQFF,TGTGCCAGTCGTCGGACTAGCTTTATTTCCAATGAGCAGTTCTTC
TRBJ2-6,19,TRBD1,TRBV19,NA,CASSIVKWDRVAGANVLTF,TGTGCCAGTAGTATAGTAAAATGGGACAGGGTGGCTGGGGCCAACGTCCTGACTTTC
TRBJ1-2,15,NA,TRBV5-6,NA,CASSLVTRDRYGYTF,TGTGCCAGCAGCTTGGTAACCCGGGATCGGTATGGCTACACCTTC
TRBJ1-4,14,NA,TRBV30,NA,CAWSVRGAGEKLFF,TGTGCCTGGAGTGTACGGGGGGCTGGGGAAAAACTGTTTTTT
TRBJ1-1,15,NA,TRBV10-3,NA,CAISTGHLMNTEAFF,TGTGCCATCAGCACGGGACACTTGATGAACACTGAAGCTTTCTTT
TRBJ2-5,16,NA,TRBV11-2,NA,CASSPLAGTGQETQYF,TGTGCCAGCAGCCCACTAGCCGGGACCGGCCAAGAGACCCAGTACTTC
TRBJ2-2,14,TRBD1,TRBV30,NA,CAWTNRGRAGELFF,TGTGCCTGGACTAACAGGGGGCGGGCCGGGGAGCTGTTTTTT
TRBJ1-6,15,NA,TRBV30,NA,CAWSVRVGEDSPLHF,TGTGCCTGGAGTGTACGAGTCGGGGAAGATTCACCCCTCCACTTT
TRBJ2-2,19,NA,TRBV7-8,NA,CASNAGLQIKYSNTGELFF,TGTGCCAGCAACGCAGGGCTACAAATCAAATATTCGAACACCGGGGAGCTGTTTTTT
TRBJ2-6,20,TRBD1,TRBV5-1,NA,CASSTPDRGGPSSGANVLTF,TGCGCCAGCAGCACGCCGGACAGGGGGGGACCAAGCTCTGGGGCCAACGTCCTGACTTTC
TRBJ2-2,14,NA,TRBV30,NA,CAWSDGQNTGELFF,TGTGCCTGGAGTGATGGGCAGAACACCGGGGAGCTGTTTTTT
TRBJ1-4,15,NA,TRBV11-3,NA,CASSPRTATNEKLFF,TGTGCCAGCAGCCCTCGGACAGCAACTAATGAAAAACTGTTTTTT